This T cell receptor beta chain was retrieved from a study of control samples from healthy donors and cancer patients. The germline V and J ends were trimmed by 1 base and 6 bases, with 12 bases remaining between them. The V gene's germline CDR1 is PRHDT and CDR2 FYEKMQ (reference sequence). CDR3 length: 14 amino acids. Produced via immunoSEQ multiplex PCR; TCRdb's table is partial and in-frame only. This repertoire shows 150,000 to 200,000 clones, 90% found once; its top ten account for about 1.4%. Sequenced: blood. The TCR was taken from a woman aged 45-59 years in good health. V usage is TRBV13 and J usage is TRBJ1-1; unclear D gene. The CDR3 DNA is TGTGCCAGCAGCTTAGTAGTCCTTGGGCCTGAAGCTTTCTTT. Its translation is CASSLVVLGPEAFF.